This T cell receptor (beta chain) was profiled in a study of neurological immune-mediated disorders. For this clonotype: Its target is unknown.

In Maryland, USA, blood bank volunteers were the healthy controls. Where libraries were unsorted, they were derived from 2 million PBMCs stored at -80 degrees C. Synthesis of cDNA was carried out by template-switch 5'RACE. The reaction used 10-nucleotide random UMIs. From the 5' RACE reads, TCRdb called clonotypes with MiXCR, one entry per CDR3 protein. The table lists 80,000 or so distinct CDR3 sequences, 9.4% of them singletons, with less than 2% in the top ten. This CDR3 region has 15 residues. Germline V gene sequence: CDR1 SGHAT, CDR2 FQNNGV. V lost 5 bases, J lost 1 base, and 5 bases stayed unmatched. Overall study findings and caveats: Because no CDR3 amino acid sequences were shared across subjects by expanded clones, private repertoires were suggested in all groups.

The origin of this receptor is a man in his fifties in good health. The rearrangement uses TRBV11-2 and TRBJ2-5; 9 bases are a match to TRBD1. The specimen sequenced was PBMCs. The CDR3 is CASSPGQGFQETQYF. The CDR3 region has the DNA TGTGCCAGCAGCCCGGGACAGGGCTTCCAAGAGACCCAGTACTTC.